The T cell receptor (beta chain) under discussion was sequenced for a study of graft-versus-host responses after intestinal transplantation. The table came from immunoSEQ multiplex PCR; TCRdb's copy has only in-frame clones and leaves some out. The table records about 63,000 clones, around 86% of them present only once. With regard to this clone: A read error may produce the germline difference seen at one junction end.

Graft material was processed, releasing intraepithelial and lamina propria lymphocytes. This CDR3 has 15 residues. Germline CDR1 reads MGHRA; CDR2 reads YSYEKL. This chain uses TRBV4-1 with TRBJ1-5; 7 bases match TRBD1. Material: ileum tissue, obtained roughly 390 days after transplant. This sequence originates from a human patient who received an intestinal transplant, so some T cells may come from the graft donor. CDR3: CASSQGRGRDQPQHF. CDR3 DNA sequence: TGTGCCAGCAGCCAAGGAAGGGGGCGAGATCAGCCCCAGCATTTT.